The T cell receptor beta chain under discussion was sequenced for a study of blood T cell repertoires in COVID-19. Grouping used clinical history reported by participants in a survey and questionnaire. Within 2 weeks before study entry, exposed participants met a COVID-19 case. This CDR3 has 16 amino acids. Trimming shortened V by 1 base and J by 4 bases, and 13 bases separated the two germline ends. Germline values: CDR1 LNHDA, CDR2 SQIVND (reference sequence). Repertoires were generated with immunoSEQ multiplex PCR, while TCRdb's copy carries only in-frame clones and drops some. The sample holds approximately 250,000 clones, 75% to 95% seen once.

The sample consisted of PBMCs or T cells enriched from blood (not recorded which). The sequence came from a man aged 40-55 years who had been exposed to COVID-19. This rearrangement joins TRBV19 to TRBJ2-2, with TRBD1 as a possible D gene (6 bases). The CDR3 DNA sequence: TGTGCCAGTAGTATAGTGGCAGGGGCGACCACCGGGGAGCTGTTTTTT. It specifies CASSIVAGATTGELFF.